Listed below are T cell receptor beta chains from one sample, sequenced in a study of memory CD4+ T cells and cytomegalovirus serostatus. Sequenced by immunoSEQ multiplex PCR; TCRdb stores in-frame clones only, minus some. The sample lists about 54,000 clones, over 65% occurring once. Sequenced material: memory CD4+ T cells from blood. These receptors all stem from an adult in good health and CMV-seropositive. The CDR3 runs from the conserved cysteine through the conserved F or W. D genes are given only for firm matches. Size tells how often a clone was seen (once, few, many) or the class of an expanded clone, and some rows leave it out.

J gene,D gene,V gene,clone size,CDR3 DNA,CDR3 protein
TRBJ2-1,.,TRBV25-1,.,TGTGCCAGCAGTGTCTCCGGGACGAGGGGTGGGCAGTTCTTC,CASSVSGTRGGQFF
TRBJ1-2,.,TRBV30,.,TGTGCCTGGAGTTTCAGTGGGAACTATGGCTACACCTTC,CAWSFSGNYGYTF
TRBJ1-4,TRBD1,TRBV5-1,.,TGCGCCAGCAGCCGGGGACAGGGGGCAACTAATGAAAAACTGTTTTTT,CASSRGQGATNEKLFF
TRBJ2-7,.,TRBV5-1,.,TGCGCCAGCAGCGAGGACTCCGCCCTCTACGAGCAGTACTTC,CASSEDSALYEQYF
TRBJ2-3,.,TRBV6-5,.,TGTGCCAGCGCGATAGAATACACAGATACGCAGTATTTT,CASAIEYTDTQYF
TRBJ1-3,.,TRBV30,.,TGTGCCTGGAGGACCAGCTCTGGAAACACCATATATTTT,CAWRTSSGNTIYF
TRBJ2-5,.,TRBV6-1,.,TGTGCCAGCAGTTTCCCTTCGACGAGAAAGACCCAGTACTTC,CASSFPSTRKTQYF
TRBJ2-1,TRBD1,TRBV11-3,.,TGTGCCAGCAGCTTAGCCCCGGGACAGACAACCAATGAGCAGTTCTTC,CASSLAPGQTTNEQFF
TRBJ2-3,TRBD2,TRBV29-1,.,TGCAGCGCCCTACTCGGGACTAGCGGGTCGGATACGCAGTATTTT,CSALLGTSGSDTQYF
TRBJ2-3,.,TRBV2,few,TGTGCCAGCAGTGGGTACGACTCCGATACGCAGTATTTT,CASSGYDSDTQYF
TRBJ2-3,.,TRBV13,.,TGTGCCAGCAGCTTAGACCGCGCGGCTAGCACAGATACGCAGTATTTT,CASSLDRAASTDTQYF
TRBJ2-1,.,TRBV7-3,.,TGTGCCAGCAGCTTGGCCGCGGGCAGGGGACCCCGGGATGAGCAGTTCTTC,CASSLAAGRGPRDEQFF
TRBJ2-1,.,TRBV5-1,.,TGCGCCAGCAGCTTGGGTGGGGGATCAAACAATGAGCAGTTCTTC,CASSLGGGSNNEQFF
TRBJ2-5,.,TRBV4-3,.,TGCGCCAGCAGCCAAGAGGCGTTCGGATTGTCGGGCTCGGGGACCCAGTACTTC,CASSQEAFGLSGSGTQYF
TRBJ2-2,.,TRBV6-5,.,TGTGCCAGCAGATTGGGCGCCGGGGAGCTGTTTTTT,CASRLGAGELFF
TRBJ1-3,.,TRBV6-6,.,TGTGCCAGCAATGGCCCTAGCTCTGGAAACACCATATATTTT,CASNGPSSGNTIYF
TRBJ2-1,TRBD2,TRBV29-1,.,TGCAGCGTTCCGGGGGGGTCGAGCTCCTACAATGAGCAGTTCTTC,CSVPGGSSSYNEQFF
TRBJ2-1,TRBD2,TRBV5-1,.,TGCGCCAGCAGCTTAGGGGGACTAGCGGAAGCAAGGGGGCAGTTCTTC,CASSLGGLAEARGQFF
TRBJ1-2,.,TRBV7-2,.,TGTGCCAGCACCGAGGGGGGCTCTAACTATGGCTACACCTTC,CASTEGGSNYGYTF
TRBJ2-5,.,TRBV6-5,.,TGTGCCAGCAGTTCCCCCTGGGTGGAGACCCAGTACTTC,CASSSPWVETQYF
TRBJ1-5,.,TRBV6-1,.,TGTGCCAGCAGTGAAATGGGGGGGCGTACATTCAATCAGCCCCAGCATTTT,CASSEMGGRTFNQPQHF
TRBJ1-2,.,TRBV4-3,.,TGCGCCAGCAGCCAAGAATTGGGGGGCGCTTATGGCTACACCTTC,CASSQELGGAYGYTF
TRBJ2-7,.,TRBV27,.,TGTGCCAGCAGATACGGACGAATGGGAACGTTCAGCGAGCAGTACTTC,CASRYGRMGTFSEQYF
TRBJ1-5,TRBD1,TRBV28,.,TGTGCCAGCAGCCCCACCCCGGGACAGGGGGCGGGGGATCAGCCCCAGCATTTT,CASSPTPGQGAGDQPQHF
TRBJ1-3,.,TRBV2,.,TGTGCCAGCAGTGCAGGAGGGGCTCGCTCTGGAAACACCATATATTTT,CASSAGGARSGNTIYF
TRBJ1-4,.,TRBV28,.,TGTGCCAGCAGCAGCGAAGGGGCAACTAATGAAAAACTGTTTTTT,CASSSEGATNEKLFF
TRBJ1-1,.,TRBV30,few,TGTGCCTGGACCTTTGGGATGAACACTGAAGCTTTCTTT,CAWTFGMNTEAFF
TRBJ1-4,.,TRBV9,few,TGTGCCAGCAGCGTGGGGGTCTACGGTGAAAAACTGTTTTTT,CASSVGVYGEKLFF
TRBJ1-1,.,TRBV19,few,TGTGCCAGTAGTATACAGGGGCTGAACACTGAAGCTTTCTTT,CASSIQGLNTEAFF
TRBJ2-1,TRBD2,TRBV5-4,.,TGTGCCAGCAGCTTGGCCGGGACTAGCGGGAGGAATGAGCAGTTCTTC,CASSLAGTSGRNEQFF
TRBJ2-1,TRBD2,TRBV15,few,TGTGCCACCAGTGGCACCCCGGGACTAGTTTTCCATGAGCAGTTCTTC,CATSGTPGLVFHEQFF
TRBJ1-1,.,TRBV6-1,few,TGTGCCTGTTTTGACAGACAGAACACTGAAGCTTTCTTT,CACFDRQNTEAFF
TRBJ2-2,.,TRBV18,.,TGTGCCAGCTCACCTAGCGGAGGCACCGGGGAGCTGTTTTTT,CASSPSGGTGELFF
TRBJ2-1,.,TRBV7-9,.,TGTGCCAGCAGCCCCGCCGGCTTCAGGTCGAATGAGCAGTTCTTC,CASSPAGFRSNEQFF
TRBJ1-1,.,TRBV19,.,TGTGCCAGTAAAGGCTGGGCGGCAGCAAAGAACACTGAAGCTTTCTTT,CASKGWAAAKNTEAFF
TRBJ2-7,.,TRBV5-5,.,TGTGCCAGCAGCCCGCCGACAGTCTACGAGCAGTACTTC,CASSPPTVYEQYF
TRBJ2-1,.,TRBV25-1,.,TGTGCCAGCAGTTCCTCCGAGGTGACTGACGAGCAGTTCTTC,CASSSSEVTDEQFF
TRBJ2-1,.,TRBV6-6,few,TGTGCCAGCAGGGACAGCTCCTACAATGAGCAGTTCTTC,CASRDSSYNEQFF
TRBJ1-3,.,TRBV30,.,TGTGCCTGGAGTGCCGCCGGGAACACCATATATTTT,CAWSAAGNTIYF
TRBJ2-3,.,TRBV20-1,few,TGCAGTGCTAGAGATAGAGATACGCAGTATTTT,CSARDRDTQYF
TRBJ2-3,.,TRBV10-3,.,TGTGCCATCAGTGGATCGGGGACAGATACGCAGTATTTT,CAISGSGTDTQYF
TRBJ1-1,.,TRBV6-5,medium-sized,TGTGCCAGCAGCCCTGATCTATGGAACACTGAAGCTTTCTTT,CASSPDLWNTEAFF
TRBJ2-2,.,TRBV6-1,.,TGTGCCGGGTTAAGCTGGAACACCGGGGAGCTGTTTTTT,CAGLSWNTGELFF
TRBJ2-3,TRBD2,TRBV6-5,.,TGTGCCAGCAGTTACCGTCTAGCGGGAGTCACAGATACGCAGTATTTT,CASSYRLAGVTDTQYF
TRBJ1-2,.,TRBV7-9,.,TGTGCCAGCAGCCATGGCTCATATTCTGGGGGCTTAGTTTATGGCTACACCTTC,CASSHGSYSGGLVYGYTF
TRBJ1-5,TRBD1,TRBV6-1,.,TGTGCCAGCAGTGGAACAGGGGCGCCGGATCAGCCCCAGCATTTT,CASSGTGAPDQPQHF